These 7 T cell receptor beta chains came from one sample sequenced in a study of PD-1 blockade in classical Hodgkin lymphoma. Specified time point: cycle 4 day 1 (C4D1), after less than 7 weeks of nivolumab. Brentuximab vedotin exposure varied among the patients, all of whom had relapsed after autologous stem cell transplantation. Method: immunoSEQ multiplex PCR; TCRdb's copy keeps in-frame clones and lacks some. The table lists about 93,000 clones, around 80% of them singletons. The source material was peripheral blood mononuclear cells (PBMCs), sampled before the fourth cycle of nivolumab. The receptors were gathered from a human donor with classical Hodgkin lymphoma.

This chain links TRBV13 with TRBJ1-1; D might be TRBD1 (5 bases). V was cut by 11 bases and J by 3 bases, with 22 bases left in between. The germline CDR1 and CDR2 sequences are PRHDT and FYEKMQ (reference sequence). The CDR3 loop spans 15 amino acids. The CDR3 reads CACSRGNTWDTEAFF. The CDR3 coding sequence is TGTGCCTGCTCTCGGGGCAACACTTGGGACACTGAAGCTTTCTTT.

V and J are TRBV4-3 and TRBJ2-3; D call uncertain. The V and J ends lost 1 base and 4 bases respectively, with 9 bases between them. The germline V gene has CDR1 LGHNA and CDR2 YSLEER. This CDR3 has 14 residues. The CDR3 DNA is TGCGCCAGCAGCCAAGTTTCCATGCCAGATACGCAGTATTTT. This encodes CASSQVSMPDTQYF.

The J gene is TRBJ2-1, the V gene TRBV14; 9 bases map to TRBD2. The CDR3 loop spans 14 amino acids. With V trimmed by 2 bases and J by 10 bases, 6 bases remained unmatched. Germline CDR1 and CDR2: SGHDN and FVKESK. This CDR3 is CASSQRGLAREQFF. The CDR3 DNA follows: TGTGCCAGCAGCCAACGGGGACTAGCCCGAGAGCAGTTCTTC.

The rearrangement joins TRBV9 to TRBJ1-6; 7 bases line up with TRBD1. CDR1 and CDR2 from the germline V gene are SGDLS and YYNGEE. After removal of 1 base from V and 7 bases from J, the junction contained 14 bases not matched to a gene. CDR3 size: 18 residues. CDR3: CASSVTPGGAIGNSPLHF. The CDR3 DNA reads TGTGCCAGCAGCGTAACTCCAGGGGGAGCAATTGGGAATTCACCCCTCCACTTT.

This chain joins TRBV11-2 and TRBJ2-3, with TRBD2 matching over 10 bases. V gave up 4 bases and J gave up 2 bases; unmatched junction bases: 12. This CDR3 region has 18 residues. Per germline, CDR1 SGHAT and CDR2 FQNNGV. CDR3 sequence reads: CASSSSYLGLAATDTQYF. CDR3 DNA sequence: TGTGCCAGCAGCTCTTCGTACTTAGGACTAGCGGCCACAGATACGCAGTATTTT.

The V call is TRBV11-3, the J call TRBJ2-1, with a tentative D call TRBD1 (5 bases). The V end was cut by 5 bases, the J end by 4 bases, with 9 bases between. Germline CDR1 reads SGHNT; CDR2 reads YENEEA. There are 13 residues in the CDR3. The CDR3 protein is CASSLREYNEQFF. The CDR3, as DNA: TGTGCCAGCAGCCTCAGGGAATACAATGAGCAGTTCTTC.

V gene TRBV6-5 combines with J gene TRBJ1-1; D unresolved. The germline V gene encodes CDR1 MNHEY and CDR2 SVGAGI. V lost 2 bases, J lost 1 base, and 11 bases lay in between. The CDR3 sequence is 15 residues long. The CDR3 coding sequence is TGTGCCAGCAGTTACATCTCAGATCCGAACACTGAAGCTTTCTTT. Its translation: CASSYISDPNTEAFF.